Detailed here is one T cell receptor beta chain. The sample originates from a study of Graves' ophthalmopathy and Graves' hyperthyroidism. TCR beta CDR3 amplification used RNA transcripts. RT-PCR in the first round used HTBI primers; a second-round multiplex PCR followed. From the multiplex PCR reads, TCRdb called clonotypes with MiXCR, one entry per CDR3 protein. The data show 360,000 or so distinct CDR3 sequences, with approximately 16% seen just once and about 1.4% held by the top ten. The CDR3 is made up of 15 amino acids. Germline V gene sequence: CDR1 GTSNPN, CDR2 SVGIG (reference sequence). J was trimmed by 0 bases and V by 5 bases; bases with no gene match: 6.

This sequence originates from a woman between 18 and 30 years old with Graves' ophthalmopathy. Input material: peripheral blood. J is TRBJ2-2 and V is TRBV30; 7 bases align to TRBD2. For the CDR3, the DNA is TGTGCCTGGGATCTAGCGGCCCCGAACACCGGGGAGCTGTTTTTT. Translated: CAWDLAAPNTGELFF.